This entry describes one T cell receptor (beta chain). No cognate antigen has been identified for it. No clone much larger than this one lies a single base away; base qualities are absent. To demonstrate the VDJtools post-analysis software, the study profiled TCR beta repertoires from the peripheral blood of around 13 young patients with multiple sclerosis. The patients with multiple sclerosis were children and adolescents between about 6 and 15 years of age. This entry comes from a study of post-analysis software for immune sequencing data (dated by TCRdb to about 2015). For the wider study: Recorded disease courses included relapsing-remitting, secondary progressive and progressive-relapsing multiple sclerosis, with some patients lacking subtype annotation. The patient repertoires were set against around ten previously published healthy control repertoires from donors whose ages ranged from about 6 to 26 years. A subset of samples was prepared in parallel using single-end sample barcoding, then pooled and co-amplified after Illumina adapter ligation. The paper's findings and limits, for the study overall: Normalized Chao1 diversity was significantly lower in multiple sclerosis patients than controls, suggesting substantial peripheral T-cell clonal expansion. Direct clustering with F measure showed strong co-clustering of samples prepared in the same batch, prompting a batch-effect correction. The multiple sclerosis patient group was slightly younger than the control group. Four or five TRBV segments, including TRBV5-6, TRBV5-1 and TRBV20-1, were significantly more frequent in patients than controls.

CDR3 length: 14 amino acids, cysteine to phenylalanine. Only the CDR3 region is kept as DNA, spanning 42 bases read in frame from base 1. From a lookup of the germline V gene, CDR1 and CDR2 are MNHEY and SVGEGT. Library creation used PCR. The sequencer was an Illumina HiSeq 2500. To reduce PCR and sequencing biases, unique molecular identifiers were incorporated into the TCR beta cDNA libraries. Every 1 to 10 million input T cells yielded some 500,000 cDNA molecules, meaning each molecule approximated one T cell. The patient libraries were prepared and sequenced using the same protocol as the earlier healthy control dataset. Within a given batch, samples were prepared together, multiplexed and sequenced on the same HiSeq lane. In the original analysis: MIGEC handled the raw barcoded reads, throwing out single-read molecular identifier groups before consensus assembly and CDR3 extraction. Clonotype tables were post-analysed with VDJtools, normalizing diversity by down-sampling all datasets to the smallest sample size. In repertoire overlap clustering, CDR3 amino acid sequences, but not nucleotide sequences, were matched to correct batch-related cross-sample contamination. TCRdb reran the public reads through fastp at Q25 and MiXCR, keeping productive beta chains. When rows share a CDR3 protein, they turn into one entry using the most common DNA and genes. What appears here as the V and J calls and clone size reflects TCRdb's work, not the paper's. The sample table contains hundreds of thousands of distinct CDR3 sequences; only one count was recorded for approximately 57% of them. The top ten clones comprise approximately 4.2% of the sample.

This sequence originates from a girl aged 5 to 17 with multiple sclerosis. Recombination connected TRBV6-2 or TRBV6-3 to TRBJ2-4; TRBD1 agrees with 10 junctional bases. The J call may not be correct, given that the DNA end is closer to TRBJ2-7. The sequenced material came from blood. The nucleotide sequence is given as TGTGCCAGCAGTTACTCGGGACAGGGGCGCGAGCAGTACTTC. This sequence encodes CASSYSGQGREQYF.